A single sample is the source of the 9 T cell receptor beta chains below, sequenced in a study of blood T cell repertoires in COVID-19. Profiling relied on immunoSEQ multiplex PCR, and the TCRdb table lists in-frame clones only, not all of them. The sample includes 150,000 to 200,000 clones, 84% of them seen just once. The sequencing sample was made of PBMCs or T cells enriched from blood (not recorded which). These TCRs come from a woman aged 25 to 39 who had been exposed to COVID-19.

This CDR3 reads CATSRDRGRPSYGYTF. CDR3 nucleotides: TGTGCCACCAGCAGAGACAGGGGGCGGCCGTCCTATGGCTACACCTTC. This rearrangement joins TRBV15 to TRBJ1-2; TRBD1 agrees at 8 bases. The CDR3 covers 16 residues. The J segment lost 4 bases and the V segment lost 0 bases, leaving 7 bases of the junction unmatched. CDR1 is LNHNV, CDR2 YYDKDF, per germline (reference sequence).

On this clone itself: This sample includes further DNA sequences coding for the same CDR3. The rearrangement uses TRBV2 and TRBJ2-7; D is uncertain. Deletions cut 6 bases from V and 4 bases from J, with 7 bases between. This CDR3 comprises 11 residues. The germline CDR1 and CDR2 sequences are SNHLY and FYNNEI. The DNA for the CDR3 is TGTGCCAGCAGCCCGCGGTACGAGCAGTACTTC. It translates to CASSPRYEQYF.

The rearrangement uses TRBV6-5 and TRBJ1-5, with 7 bases identical to TRBD1. Germline CDR1 MNHEY, CDR2 SVGAGI. J lost 3 bases, V lost 4 bases, and 3 bases had no gene match. The CDR3 covers 14 residues. The chain's CDR3 is CASSFGQDNQPQHF. CDR3 DNA sequence: TGTGCCAGCAGTTTTGGACAGGACAATCAGCCCCAGCATTTT.

The count of this clone is one. The V and J genes are TRBV5-6 and TRBJ1-3, with TRBD1 matching over 8 bases. There are 16 residues in the CDR3. Germline values: CDR1 SGHDT, CDR2 YYEEEE. The J segment lost 4 bases and the V segment lost 0 bases, leaving 6 bases of the junction unmatched. The CDR3 DNA is TGTGCCAGCAGCTTGGTCGGACAGGGTCTGGGAAACACCATATATTTT. Translation: CASSLVGQGLGNTIYF.

This chain uses TRBV30 with TRBJ1-1; perhaps TRBD1 as D (6 bases). The CDR3 extends over 14 amino acids. Germline V gene data show CDR1 as GTSNPN and CDR2 as SVGIG (reference sequence). V lost 2 bases and J 5 bases, leaving 15 bases between the germline ends. The CDR3 DNA sequence: TGTGCCTGGAGTATCATAGGGGGAGTGACTGAAGCTTTCTTT. Translating it yields CAWSIIGGVTEAFF.

The J gene is TRBJ1-1, the V gene TRBV4-1; D possibly corresponds to TRBD1 (5 bases). Germline lookup yields CDR1 MGHRA and CDR2 YSYEKL. The CDR3 spans 15 residues. Trimming removed 0 bases from V and 2 bases from J, with 10 bases in between. CDR3: CASSQEQAGNTEAFF. In nucleotides, the CDR3 is TGCGCCAGCAGCCAAGAACAGGCCGGCAACACTGAAGCTTTCTTT.

In regard to this clone: The limits of the CDR3 on the DNA are not certain, so only TCRdb's listed CDR3 is given. The rearrangement uses TRBV2 and TRBJ2-7; TRBD2 is the table's D call and was not checked against the DNA. CDR1 and CDR2 (germline): SNHLY, FYNNEI. Inclusive of both ends, the CDR3 amounts to 15 amino acids. CDR3 sequence reads: CATVSVASGISPPGF.

V gene TRBV19 combines with J gene TRBJ2-2; 7 positions match TRBD2. The V gene's germline CDR1 is LNHDA and CDR2 SQIVND (reference sequence). CDR3 length equals 16 residues. V was clipped by 3 bases and J by 4 bases; unmatched bases: 8. CDR3 protein: CASSIGGWEGTGELFF. In DNA, the CDR3 is TGTGCCAGTAGTATCGGGGGGTGGGAAGGCACCGGGGAGCTGTTTTTT.

The J gene is TRBJ2-5, the V gene TRBV4-3, with unresolved D. V dropped 0 bases and J dropped 0 bases, with 5 bases sitting between them. Germline-derived CDR1 and CDR2 are LGHNA and YSLEER. The CDR3 is 14 amino acids. This CDR3 reads CASSQELNQETQYF. The CDR3 DNA is TGCGCCAGCAGCCAAGAACTGAACCAAGAGACCCAGTACTTC.